The clone carrying this T cell receptor (beta chain) was counted between two and nine times. Its antigen is not known. With 3 bases clipped from V and 4 bases from J, the junction kept 6 bases outside the gene matches. Germline values: CDR1 MDHEN, CDR2 SYDVKM. This CDR3 is 14 amino acids long. The record originates from a study of T cell responses to AZD1222 COVID-19 vaccine. Notes on the study in general: White British people made up most donors, females outnumbered males, and clonal diversity was possibly underestimated. Recipients of AZD1222 seropositive at baseline numbered only 6 or 7. Vaccine-associated CD4 TCRs ranged over spike, dominating at 160-218 and 743-854.

Data came from immunoSEQ multiplex PCR; TCRdb stores just in-frame clones and leaves some out. The sample contains around 200,000 clones, approximately 86% of which appear only once. The clonotype comes from an adult in good health. V gene TRBV28 combines with J gene TRBJ2-7; TRBD1 aligns across 7 bases. Specimen: peripheral blood, collected on day 0 of AZD1222 vaccination. The chain's CDR3 is CASSLGQFFYEQYF. For the CDR3, the DNA is TGTGCCAGCAGTTTGGGACAGTTTTTTTACGAGCAGTACTTC.